This entry describes one T cell receptor (beta chain). Its antigen is as yet unknown. This specimen comes from a study of cytomegalovirus exposure and HLA in healthy donors. Study at large: Of roughly 360 genotyped donors, about 81% grouped in the Caucasian-associated ancestry cluster. General observations from the study: Most CMV-associated TCR beta chains were later found to appear HLA-restricted. In an earlier analysis, productive rearrangement rates for most beta V segments clustered near 87% or 30%. Later analysis revealed greater clonal expansion in HLA-associated TCR beta chains than in equally common others.

The CDR3 has 13 amino acids. Germline CDR1 is SEHNR and CDR2 is FQNEAQ (reference sequence). V was clipped by 6 bases and J by 6 bases, with 12 bases between them. In the PCR, 60 Vbeta and 13 Jbeta primers were used. Generated by immunoSEQ multiplex PCR, the TCRdb table keeps only in-frame clones and is missing some. The table records 98,000 or so clones, around 79% of them present only once. The V call is TRBV7-9, the J call TRBJ2-1; maybe TRBD1 (7 bases). What was sequenced was PBMCs. The sequence was obtained from a man aged 55 to 70 in good health and CMV-seropositive. For the CDR3, the DNA is TGTGCCAGCAGTTACCAGGGGGGCAATGAGCAGTTCTTC. Translating gives CASSYQGGNEQFF.